Listed below are T cell receptor beta chains from one sample, sequenced in a study of tumour-infiltrating T cells in Burkitt lymphoma. Method: immunoSEQ multiplex PCR; TCRdb's copy keeps in-frame clones and lacks some. Seen here are thousands of clones, about a sixth observed once, and the top ten hold approximately 2.8%. Sequencing used tumor tissue. The receptors here all came from a human donor with diffuse large B-cell lymphoma. The CDR3 runs from the conserved cysteine through the conserved F or W. The D gene is left open where the match is weak. Clone size is not always given. Where it is, it says once, few, many or a class for expanded clones.

.	TRBV2	TRBJ2-7	few	CASSEGWGSSYEQYF	TGTGCCAGCAGTGAAGGATGGGGAAGCTCCTACGAGCAGTACTTC
TRBD2	TRBV6-5	TRBJ2-3	.	CASSYSGLATDTQYF	TGTGCCAGCAGTTACTCGGGACTAGCTACAGATACGCAGTATTTT
.	TRBV18	TRBJ1-5	.	CASSPGNQPQHF	TGTGCCAGCTCACCAGGCAATCAGCCCCAGCATTTT
.	TRBV10-3	TRBJ1-1	.	CAISETNTEAFF	TGTGCCATCTCCGAGACGAACACTGAAGCTTTCTTT
TRBD1	TRBV5-6	TRBJ1-3	.	CASSEGQYWTSGNTIYF	TGTGCCAGCAGCGAGGGACAGTACTGGACGTCGGGAAACACCATATATTTT
.	TRBV11-2	TRBJ2-7	.	CASSPSLLDSSYEQYF	TGTGCCAGCAGCCCAAGTCTTTTAGACAGCAGCTACGAGCAGTACTTC
TRBD2	TRBV29-1	TRBJ2-5	.	CSVEPGTSGRADETQYF	TGCAGCGTTGAGCCCGGGACTAGCGGGAGGGCCGATGAGACCCAGTACTTC
.	TRBV19	TRBJ2-6	.	CASSPSGQPGANVLTF	TGTGCCAGTAGTCCCTCGGGTCAGCCGGGGGCCAACGTCCTGACTTTC
.	TRBV29-1	TRBJ2-1	.	CSGGPREFVNEQFF	TGCAGCGGGGGGCCGCGGGAGTTCGTCAATGAGCAGTTCTTC
.	TRBV5-1	TRBJ1-1	few	CASSLVPGEGTEAFF	TGCGCCAGCAGCTTGGTCCCGGGGGAAGGCACTGAAGCTTTCTTT
.	TRBV29-1	TRBJ2-5	.	CSVDRAGRETQYF	TGCAGCGTTGATAGGGCCGGGCGGGAGACCCAGTACTTC